This is a list of T cell receptor beta chains from one sample in a study of cytotoxic CD8 clonotypes in ibrutinib-treated CLL. The protocol was immunoSEQ multiplex PCR, while the TCRdb copy is restricted to in-frame clones and leaves out a portion. The profile shows roughly 45,000 clones, 60% to 80% of them singletons. Source: PBMCs, taken after 24 months of ibrutinib treatment. The receptors were sampled from a human donor with chronic lymphocytic leukemia. CDR3s include the opening cysteine and the closing phenylalanine or tryptophan. A D gene is named only where the DNA matches it firmly.

D gene: TRBD2
J gene: TRBJ2-7
V gene: TRBV9
CDR3 protein: CASSVGPRLAGAEQYF

D gene: -
J gene: TRBJ2-1
V gene: TRBV7-3
CDR3 protein: CASSPSEGSYNEQFF

D gene: -
J gene: TRBJ1-1
V gene: TRBV29-1
CDR3 protein: CSVHTGTTLNTEAFF

D gene: -
J gene: TRBJ1-1
V gene: TRBV19
CDR3 protein: CASRDVPMNTEAFF

D gene: -
J gene: TRBJ1-2
V gene: TRBV30
CDR3 protein: CAWDSPSRRYGYTF

D gene: -
J gene: TRBJ2-2
V gene: TRBV13
CDR3 protein: CASSLDLGTGELFF

D gene: TRBD1
J gene: TRBJ1-3
V gene: TRBV18
CDR3 protein: CASSQTGTGQKGYGNTIYF

D gene: -
J gene: TRBJ1-2
V gene: TRBV10-3
CDR3 protein: CAISESQGNYGYTF

D gene: TRBD1
J gene: TRBJ2-7
V gene: TRBV6-1
CDR3 protein: CASSPRTGDPYEQYF

D gene: -
J gene: TRBJ2-1
V gene: TRBV14
CDR3 protein: CASRTSGRGSSNEQFF

D gene: TRBD1
J gene: TRBJ1-2
V gene: TRBV11-2
CDR3 protein: CASSSTGTGLGGYTF

D gene: -
J gene: TRBJ1-2
V gene: TRBV4-1
CDR3 protein: CASSQDNGPHRSYTF

D gene: -
J gene: TRBJ1-1
V gene: TRBV2
CDR3 protein: CASKVRQFMNTEAFF

D gene: -
J gene: TRBJ2-5
V gene: TRBV4-2
CDR3 protein: CASSQDPGGGKTQYF

D gene: -
J gene: TRBJ2-7
V gene: TRBV11-2
CDR3 protein: CASSSGPISYEQYF

D gene: TRBD2
J gene: TRBJ2-7
V gene: TRBV6-4
CDR3 protein: CASENVAGGTYEQYF